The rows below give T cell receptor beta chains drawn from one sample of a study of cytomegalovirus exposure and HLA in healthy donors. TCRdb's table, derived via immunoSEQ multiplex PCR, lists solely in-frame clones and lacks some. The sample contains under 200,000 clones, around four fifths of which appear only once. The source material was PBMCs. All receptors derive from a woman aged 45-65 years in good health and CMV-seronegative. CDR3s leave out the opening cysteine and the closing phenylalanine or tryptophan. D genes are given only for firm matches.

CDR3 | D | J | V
ASTVPGGNTIY | . | TRBJ1-3 | TRBV6-6
SSSLSNTEAF | . | TRBJ1-1 | TRBV7-9
ASSIGWDRTNYGYT | TRBD1 | TRBJ1-2 | TRBV19
ASSYGRGARRETQY | TRBD2 | TRBJ2-5 | TRBV6-5
ASRIDRPNTEAF | . | TRBJ1-1 | TRBV27
ASSGGLAGGLAKNIQY | TRBD2 | TRBJ2-4 | TRBV28
ATSYHGQGGSRGELF | TRBD1 | TRBJ2-2 | TRBV15
ASSLGHAQNYGYT | . | TRBJ1-2 | TRBV5-1
ASKKTGPGANEKLF | . | TRBJ1-4 | TRBV2
ASSQEPDSKISYEQY | . | . | TRBV4-1
ASSLAKGGPNYGYT | . | TRBJ1-2 | TRBV7-9
ASSSRLAGAYNEQF | TRBD2 | TRBJ2-1 | TRBV27
ASSFPGLAGETQY | TRBD2 | TRBJ2-5 | TRBV28
ASSIVFFGTYEQY | . | TRBJ2-7 | TRBV19
ASSQDGHRRYTEAF | . | TRBJ1-1 | TRBV4-3
ASSLKLSGYEQY | . | TRBJ2-7 | TRBV5-1
ATSPGPWGGLNEQF | . | TRBJ2-1 | TRBV15
ASSSTGQGSNTIY | TRBD1 | TRBJ1-3 | TRBV28
SVRGANTIY | . | TRBJ1-3 | TRBV20-1
ASSLVRTGQETQY | TRBD1 | TRBJ2-5 | TRBV5-1
ASSQTGVSTDTQY | TRBD1 | TRBJ2-3 | TRBV28
ASSSSLAASTDTQY | TRBD2 | TRBJ2-3 | TRBV6-5
ASSEPSGGGGLSEQF | TRBD2 | TRBJ2-1 | TRBV10-2
ASTLLAGAYNEQF | TRBD2 | TRBJ2-1 | TRBV6-5
ASSLDRGLNYGYT | TRBD1 | TRBJ1-2 | TRBV5-4
ASSFYRGGEQY | . | TRBJ2-7 | TRBV6-5
ASSLAEPSGASSYEQY | TRBD2 | TRBJ2-7 | TRBV7-2
ASRVERGHTEAF | TRBD1 | TRBJ1-1 | TRBV7-2
SATEGDEQY | . | TRBJ2-7 | TRBV20-1
ASSFITSGTSDYNEQF | TRBD2 | TRBJ2-1 | TRBV28
ASGRGKGGYNEQF | TRBD2 | TRBJ2-1 | TRBV7-3
ASSTGQTMNTEAF | TRBD1 | TRBJ1-1 | TRBV19
ASSPYHSSTDTQY | . | TRBJ2-3 | TRBV7-2
ASSLSSGIYEQY | . | TRBJ2-7 | TRBV7-2
SFTEGTDTQY | . | TRBJ2-3 | TRBV29-1
ASSTGTYEKLF | . | TRBJ1-4 | TRBV28
ASSPQTGVYEQY | TRBD1 | TRBJ2-7 | TRBV7-8
ASSQGGVAGVRRNEQF | TRBD2 | TRBJ2-1 | TRBV7-8
ASSTDHEQY | . | TRBJ2-7 | TRBV5-1
ASSLTSVTGGRDTIY | TRBD1 | TRBJ1-3 | TRBV28
ASSFGGTMNTEAF | . | TRBJ1-1 | TRBV7-2
ASSRGGLGTGELF | . | TRBJ2-2 | TRBV7-3
AISESVSEKLF | . | TRBJ1-4 | TRBV10-3
ATGMGGTNEKLF | . | TRBJ1-4 | TRBV30
ASRLGLKPQH | . | TRBJ1-5 | TRBV28
ASSLDREYNEQF | TRBD1 | TRBJ2-1 | TRBV10-1
ASSLAWGAGELF | . | TRBJ2-2 | TRBV7-7
ASSLPSGFSYEQY | TRBD2 | TRBJ2-7 | TRBV11-1
ASSYPGTSGDTQY | TRBD2 | TRBJ2-3 | TRBV6-6
ASSASGWRGSTDTQY | . | TRBJ2-3 | TRBV13
ASSIDPWTNQPQH | . | TRBJ1-5 | TRBV19